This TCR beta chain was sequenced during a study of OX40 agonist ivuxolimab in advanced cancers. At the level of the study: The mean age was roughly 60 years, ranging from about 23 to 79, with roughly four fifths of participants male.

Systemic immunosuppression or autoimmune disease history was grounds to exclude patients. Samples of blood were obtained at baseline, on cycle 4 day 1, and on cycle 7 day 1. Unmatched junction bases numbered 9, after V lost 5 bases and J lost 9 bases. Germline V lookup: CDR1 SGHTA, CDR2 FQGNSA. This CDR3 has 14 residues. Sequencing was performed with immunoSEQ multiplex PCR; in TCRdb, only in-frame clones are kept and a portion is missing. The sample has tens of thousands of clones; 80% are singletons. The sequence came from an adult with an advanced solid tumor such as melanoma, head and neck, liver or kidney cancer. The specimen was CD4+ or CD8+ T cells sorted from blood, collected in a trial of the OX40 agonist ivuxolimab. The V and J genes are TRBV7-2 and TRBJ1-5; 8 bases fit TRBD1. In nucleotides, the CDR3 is TGTGCCAGCAGCCCCGGACAGGGCCCCGGGCCCCAGCATTTT. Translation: CASSPGQGPGPQHF. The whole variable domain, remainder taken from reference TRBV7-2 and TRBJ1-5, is GAGVSQSPSNKVTEKGKDVELRCDPISGHTALYWYRQSLGQGLEFLIYFQGNSAPDKSGLPSDRFSAERTGGSVSTLTIQRTQQEDSAVYLCASSPGQGPGPQHFGDGTRLSIL.